This is a list of T cell receptor beta chains from one sample in a study of early T cells in non-severe SARS-CoV-2 infection. TCRdb reprocessed the 5' RACE reads via MiXCR and lists one record per CDR3 protein. The sample yields 100,000 to 130,000 distinct CDR3 sequences, 11% seen once. Sequencing was performed on whole blood. These receptors were obtained from an adult who was a healthcare worker with PCR-confirmed SARS-CoV-2 infection or an uninfected control (not recorded which). Both conserved end residues are part of each CDR3. Fields, in order: clone size, J gene, V gene, D gene, CDR3 DNA, CDR3 protein. A D gene is named only where the DNA matches it firmly. For some rows the clone size is stated as once, few or many, or as a class when expanded; others skip it.

>.|TRBJ2-4|TRBV6-2/TRBV6-3|.
TGTGCCAGCAGTTACTCGAGAGTAATTCAGTACTTC
CASSYSRVIQYF
>few|TRBJ2-3|TRBV4-3|.
TGCGCCAGCAGCCAAGCCCGAACAGATACGCAGTATTTT
CASSQARTDTQYF
>few|TRBJ2-5|TRBV7-2|.
TGTGCCAGCAGCTTATTTCAGGCCCAGCTCCAAGAGACCCAGTACTTC
CASSLFQAQLQETQYF
>many|TRBJ2-1|TRBV7-2|.
TGTGCCAGCACGCAGGCCCTCTCCCTCTACAATGAGCAGTTCTTC
CASTQALSLYNEQFF
>many|TRBJ2-1|TRBV2|.
TGTGCCAGCGGCGGACCCGGGAAACCCAATGAGCAGTTCTTC
CASGGPGKPNEQFF
>.|TRBJ1-2|TRBV29-1|TRBD1
TGCAGCGTTTTGCAGGGGGACTATGGCTACACCTTC
CSVLQGDYGYTF
>many|TRBJ2-7|TRBV20-1|.
TGCAGTGCTCCGGTAGGGCGGGAATATCACCACGAGCAGTACTTC
CSAPVGREYHHEQYF
>.|TRBJ2-3|TRBV25-1|TRBD1
TGTGCCAGCGAAGGGACAGGGGGCACAGATACGCAGTATTTT
CASEGTGGTDTQYF
>many|TRBJ1-1|TRBV29-1|TRBD1
TGCAGCATATACAGGGGGGTAGCTTTCTTT
CSIYRGVAFF
>few|TRBJ1-2|TRBV5-1|TRBD1
TGCGCCAGCAGCCCCGGGACAGAGGCGGAGGGCTACACCTTC
CASSPGTEAEGYTF
>many|TRBJ2-1|TRBV7-2|TRBD2
TGTGCCAGCAGCTTTTTGCCTAGCGGGAGGGATGAGCAGTTCTTC
CASSFLPSGRDEQFF
>many|TRBJ2-5|TRBV11-3|.
TGTGCCAGCAGCTTAGGGGGAGTGGGGACAGAGACCCAGTACTTC
CASSLGGVGTETQYF
>.|TRBJ1-1|TRBV14|.
TGTGCCAGCAGCCAACAGGAGGACACTGAAGCTTTCTTT
CASSQQEDTEAFF
>many|TRBJ2-5|TRBV5-1|TRBD1
TGCGCCAGCAGCTCGGACAGGGGAGAGACCCAGTACTTC
CASSSDRGETQYF
>.|TRBJ2-7|TRBV11-3|.
TGTGCCAGCAGCCCAACCAGGGGACGGGAGCAGTACTTC
CASSPTRGREQYF
>few|TRBJ2-1|TRBV12-3/TRBV12-4|TRBD2
TGTGCCAGCAGTCACGGGACTAGCGGTTACAATGAGCAGTTCTTC
CASSHGTSGYNEQFF
>few|TRBJ1-6|TRBV4-1|.
TGCGCCAGCAGCCCCCGGGACAAGGCCTTCAATTCACCCCTCCACTTT
CASSPRDKAFNSPLHF
>.|TRBJ1-1|TRBV20-1|.
TGCAGTTTTTGGGGGGGGGCACTGAACACTGAAGCTTTCTTT
CSFWGGALNTEAFF
>few|TRBJ2-1|TRBV11-2|.
TGTGCCAGCAGCTCCCGCGGGAACTACAATGAGCAGTTCTTC
CASSSRGNYNEQFF
>.|TRBJ2-7|TRBV27|.
TGTGCCAGCAGTAATGGGGGGACGGCCTACGAGCAGTACTTC
CASSNGGTAYEQYF
>few|TRBJ2-3|TRBV12-3/TRBV12-4|.
TGTGCCAGCAGCCCCCCCAATGACTACACAGATACGCAGTATTTT
CASSPPNDYTDTQYF
>.|TRBJ2-3|TRBV6-6|TRBD1
TGTGCCAGCAGTTACTATCGACAGGGGGCCATCACAGATACGCAGTATTTT
CASSYYRQGAITDTQYF
>.|TRBJ1-2|TRBV12-3/TRBV12-4|.
TGTGCCAGCACCAAAAAAGAGGCAGCAGTTGGCTACACCTTC
CASTKKEAAVGYTF
>many|TRBJ2-3|TRBV19|.
TGTGCCAGTAGTATGGCTGGCGGCGATACGCAGTATTTT
CASSMAGGDTQYF
>many|TRBJ2-3|TRBV6-1|.
TGTGCCAGCAGTCGTGCCTCGGGACCTCGCGGGCCGCAGTATTTT
CASSRASGPRGPQYF
>medium-sized|TRBJ2-3|TRBV20-1|TRBD2
TGCAGTGCTTTAGCGGGAGGGAGTTCAGATACGCAGTATTTT
CSALAGGSSDTQYF
>many|TRBJ2-7|TRBV2|TRBD1
TGTGCCAGCAGGACAGGGGGGTCCTACGAGCAGTACTTC
CASRTGGSYEQYF
>.|TRBJ2-4|TRBV12-3/TRBV12-4|.
TGTGCCAGCAGTTTTGGGCAGGATGGGAACATTCAGTACTTC
CASSFGQDGNIQYF
>few|TRBJ2-5|TRBV7-9|.
TGTGCCAGCAGCGCACAGGGGAGGCTCCAAGAGACCCAGTACTTC
CASSAQGRLQETQYF
>many|TRBJ2-1|TRBV10-2|.
TGCGCCAGCAGTGAGTCGAAACAGCGGTTCTACAATGAGCAGTTCTTC
CASSESKQRFYNEQFF
>.|TRBJ2-2|TRBV18|.
TGTGCCAGCTCACCAAGGACCGGGGAGCTGTTTTTT
CASSPRTGELFF
>many|TRBJ1-5|TRBV10-3|.
TGTGCCATCAGTGAGTCGGACAGTAATCAGCCCCAGCATTTT
CAISESDSNQPQHF
>many|TRBJ1-3|TRBV6-6|.
TGTGCCAGCAGTTACGGCGTGAACTCTGGAAACACCATATATTTT
CASSYGVNSGNTIYF
>many|TRBJ2-2|TRBV20-1|.
TGCAGTGCTAGCGATACTAGCCGTCCCGGGGAGCTGTTTTTT
CSASDTSRPGELFF
>few|TRBJ2-7|TRBV5-1|.
TGCGCCAGCAGTCTGTCGGGTCACGAGCAGTACTTC
CASSLSGHEQYF
>few|TRBJ1-2|TRBV20-1|TRBD1
TGCAGTGCCTGGCAATGGTCAGGGGGAAACTATGGCTACACCTTC
CSAWQWSGGNYGYTF
>few|TRBJ2-7|TRBV4-1|.
TGCGCCAGCAGCCAAGGATCGGCGGACCCGACCTACGAGCAGTACTTC
CASSQGSADPTYEQYF
>many|TRBJ2-3|TRBV7-9|.
TGTGCCAGCAGCCCTTTCACAGATACGCAGTATTTT
CASSPFTDTQYF
>many|TRBJ2-7|TRBV6-2/TRBV6-3|TRBD2
TGTGCCAGCAGGAGGACTAGAGACTCCTACGAGCAGTACTTC
CASRRTRDSYEQYF
>many|TRBJ2-1|TRBV3-1|TRBD2
TGTGCCAGCAGCCCGATAGCGGGAGGGCCTCTCTACAATGAGCAGTTCTTC
CASSPIAGGPLYNEQFF
>.|TRBJ2-1|TRBV29-1|.
TGCAGCGTTGAATACAGGGACTACGACAATGAGCAGTTCTTC
CSVEYRDYDNEQFF
>many|TRBJ1-3|TRBV4-1|.
TGCGCCAGCAGCCGAAGACAGGAAAACTCTGGAAACACCATATATTTT
CASSRRQENSGNTIYF
>few|TRBJ2-3|TRBV28|.
TGTGCCAGCTTTGGGGGAGTTGGCACAGATACGCAGTATTTT
CASFGGVGTDTQYF
>few|TRBJ2-2|TRBV24-1|.
TGTGCCACCCGAAAAAACACCGGGGAGCTGTTTTTT
CATRKNTGELFF
>many|TRBJ1-6|TRBV11-2|TRBD1
TGTGCCAGCAGCTTTGGACAGGGGGATTCACCCCTCCACTTT
CASSFGQGDSPLHF
>many|TRBJ2-1|TRBV9|.
TGTGCCAGCAGCGTAGGAGGTGGGATCCCCTACAATGAGCAGTTCTTC
CASSVGGGIPYNEQFF
>few|TRBJ2-6|TRBV7-9|.
TGTGCCAGCAACGGGGCTGGGGCCAACGTCCTGACTTTC
CASNGAGANVLTF
>.|TRBJ2-7|TRBV9|TRBD1
TGTGCCAGCAGCGGCTGGACAGGGGAATTTGACTTC
CASSGWTGEFDF
>.|TRBJ2-1|TRBV7-8|TRBD2
TGTGCCAGCAGCCGACTAGCGGGAGGTGAGCAGTTCTTC
CASSRLAGGEQFF
>.|TRBJ2-1|TRBV11-2|.
TGTGCCAGCAGCTTAGATCTTATGGGGGAGCAGTTCTTC
CASSLDLMGEQFF
>.|TRBJ1-2|TRBV28|TRBD1
TGTGCCAGCAGTACGGGACAGCGCGGCTACACCTTC
CASSTGQRGYTF